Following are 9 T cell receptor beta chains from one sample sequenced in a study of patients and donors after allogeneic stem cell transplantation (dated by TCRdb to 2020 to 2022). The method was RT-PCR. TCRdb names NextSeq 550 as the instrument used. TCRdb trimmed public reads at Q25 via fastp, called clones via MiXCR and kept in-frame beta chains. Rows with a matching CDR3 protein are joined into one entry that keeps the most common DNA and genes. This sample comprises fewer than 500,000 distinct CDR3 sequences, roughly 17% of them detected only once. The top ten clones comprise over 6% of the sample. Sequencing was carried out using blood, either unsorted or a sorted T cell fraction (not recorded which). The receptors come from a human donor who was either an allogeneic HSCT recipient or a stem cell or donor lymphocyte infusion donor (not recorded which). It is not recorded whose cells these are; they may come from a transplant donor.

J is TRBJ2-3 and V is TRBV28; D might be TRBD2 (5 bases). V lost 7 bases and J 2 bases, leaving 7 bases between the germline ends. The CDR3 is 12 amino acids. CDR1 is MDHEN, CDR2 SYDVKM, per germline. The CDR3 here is CASIGITDTQYF. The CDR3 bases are TGTGCCAGCATCGGGATCACAGATACGCAGTATTTT.

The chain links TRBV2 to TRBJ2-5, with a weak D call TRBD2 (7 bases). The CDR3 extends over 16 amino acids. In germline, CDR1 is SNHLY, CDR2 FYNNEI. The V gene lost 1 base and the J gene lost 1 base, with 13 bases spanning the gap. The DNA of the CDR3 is TGTGCCAGCAGTGAAGGGGCGGGGGCCTCCCAAGAGACCCAGTACTTC. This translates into CASSEGAGASQETQYF.

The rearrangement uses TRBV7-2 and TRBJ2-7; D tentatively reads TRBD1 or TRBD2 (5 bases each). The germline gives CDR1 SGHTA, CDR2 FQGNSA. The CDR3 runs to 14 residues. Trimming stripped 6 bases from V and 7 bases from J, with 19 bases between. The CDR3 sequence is CASSSRDGGREQYF. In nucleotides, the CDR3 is TGTGCCAGCAGTTCCCGGGACGGCGGTCGGGAGCAGTACTTC.

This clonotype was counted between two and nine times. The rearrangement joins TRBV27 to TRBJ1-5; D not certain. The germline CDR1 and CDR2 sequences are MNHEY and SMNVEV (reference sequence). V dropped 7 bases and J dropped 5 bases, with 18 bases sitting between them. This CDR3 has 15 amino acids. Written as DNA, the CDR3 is TGTGCCAGCATGCATAGGAGGGCTCCCGATCAGCCCCAGCATTTT. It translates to CASMHRRAPDQPQHF.

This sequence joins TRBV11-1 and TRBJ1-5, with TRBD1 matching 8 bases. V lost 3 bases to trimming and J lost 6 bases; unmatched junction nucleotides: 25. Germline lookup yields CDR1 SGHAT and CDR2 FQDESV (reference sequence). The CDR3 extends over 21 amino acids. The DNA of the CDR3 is TGTGCCAGCAGCTTCTTCACAACAGGACAGGGTAAGAAGTCTTCGAGTCAGCCCCAGCATTTT. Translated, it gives CASSFFTTGQGKKSSSQPQHF. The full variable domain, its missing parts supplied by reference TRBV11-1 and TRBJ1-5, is EAEVAQSPRYKITEKSQAVAFWCDPISGHATLYWYRQILGQGPELLVQFQDESVVDDSQLPKDRFSAERLKGVDSTLKIQPAELGDSAMYLCASSFFTTGQGKKSSSQPQHFGDGTRLSIL.

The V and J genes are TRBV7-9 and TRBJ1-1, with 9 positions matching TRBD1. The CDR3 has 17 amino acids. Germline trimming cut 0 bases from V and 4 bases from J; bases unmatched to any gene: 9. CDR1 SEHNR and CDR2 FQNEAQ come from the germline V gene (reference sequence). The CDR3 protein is CASSLAPGTGLSTEAFF. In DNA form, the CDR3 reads TGTGCCAGCAGCTTAGCGCCGGGGACAGGGCTGAGCACTGAAGCTTTCTTT.

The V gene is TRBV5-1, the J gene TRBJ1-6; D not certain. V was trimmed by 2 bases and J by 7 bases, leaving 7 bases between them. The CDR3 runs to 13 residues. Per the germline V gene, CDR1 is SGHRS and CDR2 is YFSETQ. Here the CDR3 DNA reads TGCGCCAGCAGCTTACAGATCAATTCACCCCTCCACTTT. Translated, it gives CASSLQINSPLHF.

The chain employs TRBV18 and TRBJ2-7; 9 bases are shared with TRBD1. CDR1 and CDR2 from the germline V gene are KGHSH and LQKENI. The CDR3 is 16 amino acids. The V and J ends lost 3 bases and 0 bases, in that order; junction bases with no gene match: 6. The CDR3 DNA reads TGTGCCAGCTCACCCAATGGACAGGGGTTCTCCTACGAGCAGTACTTC. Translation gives CASSPNGQGFSYEQYF.

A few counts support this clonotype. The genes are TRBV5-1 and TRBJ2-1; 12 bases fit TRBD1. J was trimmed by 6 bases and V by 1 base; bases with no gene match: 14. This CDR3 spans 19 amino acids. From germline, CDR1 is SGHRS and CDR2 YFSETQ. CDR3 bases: TGCGCCAGCAGCTTGATGGGACAGGGGGCCCCAGCGGGAGGCAATGAGCAGTTCTTC. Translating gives CASSLMGQGAPAGGNEQFF.